This T cell receptor (beta chain) was retrieved from a study of shared clonotypes between healthy human individuals. General study points: Sampling was confined to blood; repertoires within tissues likely differ.

Using ten immunoSEQ deep assay plates, investigators sequenced unsorted PBMC DNA. Under the authors' procedure: As immunoSEQ supplied junction-only sequences (without quality scores), filtering differed. Generated by immunoSEQ multiplex PCR, the TCRdb table keeps only in-frame clones and is missing some. The V and J calls and clone size come from that table; D and trimming were worked out from the DNA. This table has hundreds of thousands of clones, around 78% appearing once. The germline gives CDR1 MNHNS, CDR2 SASEGT. Trimming cost V 2 bases and J 4 bases, with 17 bases left between them. This CDR3 is 16 amino acids long. This clone was counted at least ten times. Its cognate antigen is unknown. Extraction of genomic DNA in unsorted samples used approximately 94 million PBMCs.

The chain recombines TRBV6-1 with TRBJ1-1; possible D gene TRBD1, 6 bases. This clonotype was sampled from a woman in her forties in good health. Some clones in this sample may be carry-over from other donors' samples. The source material was PBMCs. In nucleotides, the CDR3 is TGTGCCAGCAGTGAATGGCCAGGGGAAGGTGGCACTGAAGCTTTCTTT. Protein sequence: CASSEWPGEGGTEAFF.